This T cell receptor beta chain was sequenced during a study of blood T cell repertoires in COVID-19. The method was immunoSEQ multiplex PCR; TCRdb's version includes in-frame clones alone and lacks a portion of them. The data hold 300,000 to 450,000 clones, with about 85% observed a single time. The sample comprised peripheral blood. The sequence came from a young woman with acute or convalescent COVID-19.

The DNA for the CDR3 is TGTGCCAGCAGTGAATCGGGACAGCCCCAGCATTTT. Translating it yields CASSESGQPQHF. The gene calls are TRBV6-1 and TRBJ1-5; D gene unclear. The CDR3 has 12 residues. Germline V gene data show CDR1 as MNHNS and CDR2 as SASEGT. V lost 2 bases, J lost 7 bases, and 6 bases lay in between.